This paragraph covers one T cell receptor beta chain sequence. The CDR3 totals 14 residues. J was trimmed by 3 bases and V by 2 bases; bases with no gene match: 3. Germline V gene lookup returns CDR1 LNHDA and CDR2 SQIVND (reference sequence). Some clones are missing from TCRdb's copy, which holds only in-frame ones; the method was immunoSEQ multiplex PCR. The sample shows some 670,000 clones, more than 80% of them seen only once. This sample is part of a study of blood T cell repertoires in COVID-19. The sequenced material came from peripheral blood. The chain combines TRBV19 with TRBJ2-7; 8 bases match TRBD2. This sequence originates from a woman aged 18 to 35 with acute or convalescent COVID-19. The CDR3 loop reads CASSITSGDYEQYF. The CDR3, as DNA: TGTGCCAGTAGTATAACTAGCGGAGACTACGAGCAGTACTTC.